This T cell receptor beta chain emerged from a study of blood T cell repertoires in COVID-19. Study details: Samples came from the United States, Italy and Spain, spanning acute and convalescent COVID-19. Sources were T cells, B-cell-depleted T cells, or PBMCs; the material itself was cDNA or gDNA.

In the original processing: Amplifying reference gene primers gave estimates of nucleated cell counts. Assay used: immunoSEQ multiplex PCR; TCRdb lists only in-frame clones, some missing. Clonal size and the V and J genes are those of that table, whereas D and trimming came from the DNA. The data contain some 97,000 clones, about 90% of them singletons. From germline, CDR1 is SEHNR and CDR2 FQNEAQ (reference sequence). The junction had 6 bases not matched to a gene; V was cut back by 5 bases and J by 6 bases. The CDR3 covers 14 residues. The chain uses TRBV7-9 and TRBJ2-5; TRBD1 matches 10 bases. This TCR was sampled from a human donor in a cohort sampled during active COVID-19. Sequenced: peripheral blood. CDR3 loop: CASSPGTGEKTQYF. CDR3 DNA: TGTGCCAGCAGCCCGGGGACAGGGGAGAAGACCCAGTACTTC.